The 11 T cell receptor beta chains below were found in one sample sequenced in a study of blood T cell repertoires in COVID-19. Libraries were prepared by immunoSEQ multiplex PCR; TCRdb keeps only in-frame clonotypes and omits some of them. The sample holds 200,000 to 250,000 clones, around 90% seen once. Sequenced material: peripheral blood. These receptors all stem from a man between 65 and 85 years old with acute or convalescent COVID-19.

This clone came up many times. The chain links TRBV4-1 to TRBJ2-1; TRBD2 matches 7 bases. The CDR3 length is 13 residues. Unmatched junction bases numbered 2, after V lost 2 bases and J lost 7 bases. Per the germline V gene, CDR1 is MGHRA and CDR2 is YSYEKL. CDR3 loop: CASSQRRGNEQFF. In DNA form, the CDR3 reads TGCGCCAGCAGCCAACGGCGGGGGAATGAGCAGTTCTTC.

The chain has TRBV5-4 and TRBJ2-7; 12 bases are shared with TRBD2. CDR3 size: 17 residues. Germline values: CDR1 SGHNT, CDR2 YYREEE (reference sequence). V dropped 0 bases and J dropped 0; count of bases not matched to a gene: 4. CDR3 bases: TGTGCCAGCAGCTTGGTCGGACTAGCGGGGATCTCCTACGAGCAGTACTTC. The encoded protein is CASSLVGLAGISYEQYF. Together with reference TRBV5-4 and TRBJ2-7, the CDR3 gives the full variable domain: ETGVTQSPTHLIKTRGQQVTLRCSSQSGHNTVSWYQQALGQGPQFIFQYYREEENGRGNFPPRFSGLQFPNYSSELNVNALELDDSALYLCASSLVGLAGISYEQYFGPGTRLTVT.

This chain links TRBV19 with TRBJ1-1; 7 nucleotides align to TRBD1. The V and J ends lost 3 bases and 1 base, in that order; junction bases with no gene match: 5. The germline V gene encodes CDR1 LNHDA and CDR2 SQIVND (reference sequence). CDR3 length: 15 amino acids. The CDR3: CASSIPGTANTEAFF. The CDR3 DNA reads as TGTGCCAGTAGTATCCCGGGGACAGCGAACACTGAAGCTTTCTTT.

This chain uses TRBV7-9 with TRBJ1-1, with D perhaps matching TRBD1 (6 bases). Trimming removed 3 bases at V and 4 bases at J, with 9 bases between. The CDR3 contains 13 residues. The germline gives CDR1 SEHNR, CDR2 FQNEAQ (reference sequence). CDR3 amino acids: CASSFSGATEAFF. In DNA, the CDR3 is TGTGCCAGCAGCTTTTCAGGGGCCACTGAAGCTTTCTTT.

This chain uses TRBV6-2 or TRBV6-3 with TRBJ1-1, with D possibly TRBD1 on 6 matching bases. The CDR3 runs to 15 residues. Germline CDR1 reads MNHEY; CDR2 reads SVGEGT. Trimming removed 5 bases from V and 2 bases from J, with 15 bases in between. CDR3 protein: CASSVIPGQNTEAFF. In DNA, the CDR3 is TGTGCCAGCAGTGTGATTCCGGGACAAAACACTGAAGCTTTCTTT.

This clone was recorded only once. This chain uses TRBV9 with TRBJ2-3; 7 bases fit TRBD2. Trimming at V came to 4 bases and at J to 4 bases, leaving 12 bases not matched to a gene. The CDR3 covers 16 residues. Germline V gene data show CDR1 as SGDLS and CDR2 as YYNGEE. The CDR3: CASSPPGGRLSDTQYF. CDR3 DNA: TGTGCCAGCAGCCCCCCCGGCGGGAGATTATCAGATACGCAGTATTTT.

J is TRBJ2-3 and V is TRBV9; 11 positions match TRBD2. This CDR3 region has 18 residues. Germline V gene data show CDR1 as SGDLS and CDR2 as YYNGEE. J was trimmed by 2 bases and V by 4 bases; bases with no gene match: 12. The CDR3 coding sequence is TGTGCCAGCAGCATCGGGACTAGCGGAGATACCCCCACAGATACGCAGTATTTT. It translates to CASSIGTSGDTPTDTQYF.

CDR3 region: CASSLVINTEAFF. CDR3 sequence (DNA): TGTGCCAGCAGCTTAGTAATTAACACTGAAGCTTTCTTT. The chain carries TRBV7-2 and TRBJ1-1; D call uncertain. The CDR3 loop spans 13 amino acids. Germline lookup yields CDR1 SGHTA and CDR2 FQGNSA. The V end lost 1 base, the J end lost 2 bases, and 5 bases lay between the germline ends.

J is TRBJ2-2 and V is TRBV7-3; D is perhaps TRBD2 (6 bases). Per the germline V gene, CDR1 is SGHTA and CDR2 is FQGTGA. Between the trimmed V and J ends, which lost 5 bases and 2 bases, there was a span of 12 bases. This CDR3 is built from 15 residues. CDR3 in DNA: TGTGCCAGCAGCCCCCGGCGGGGAAACACCGGGGAGCTGTTTTTT. This sequence encodes CASSPRRGNTGELFF.

Regarding this clone: A junction end diverges from the germline sequence, so it may reflect a read error. The V gene is TRBV7-7, the J gene TRBJ2-1; 11 bases match TRBD1. Germline values: CDR1 SSHAT, CDR2 FNYEAQ (reference sequence). This CDR3 comprises 16 residues. The CDR3 bases are TGTGCTAGCAGCTTAGGGATCGGACAGGGGGCTAATGAGCAGTTCTTC. It yields the protein CASSLGIGQGANEQFF.

This clone is a singleton in its sample. The chain couples TRBV18 to TRBJ1-3; possibly TRBD1 for D (5 bases). Trimming removed 3 bases at V and 2 bases at J, with 14 bases between. Germline V gene lookup returns CDR1 KGHSH and CDR2 LQKENI. CDR3 size: 16 residues. The CDR3: CASSPQGGVAGNTIYF. The CDR3 DNA follows: TGTGCCAGCTCACCCCAGGGAGGGGTGGCTGGAAACACCATATATTTT. Full variable domain (missing parts from reference TRBV18 and TRBJ1-3): NAGVMQNPRHLVRRRGQEARLRCSPMKGHSHVYWYRQLPEEGLKFMVYLQKENIIDESGMPKERFSAEFPKEGPSILRIQQVVRGDSAAYFCASSPQGGVAGNTIYFGEGSWLTVV.